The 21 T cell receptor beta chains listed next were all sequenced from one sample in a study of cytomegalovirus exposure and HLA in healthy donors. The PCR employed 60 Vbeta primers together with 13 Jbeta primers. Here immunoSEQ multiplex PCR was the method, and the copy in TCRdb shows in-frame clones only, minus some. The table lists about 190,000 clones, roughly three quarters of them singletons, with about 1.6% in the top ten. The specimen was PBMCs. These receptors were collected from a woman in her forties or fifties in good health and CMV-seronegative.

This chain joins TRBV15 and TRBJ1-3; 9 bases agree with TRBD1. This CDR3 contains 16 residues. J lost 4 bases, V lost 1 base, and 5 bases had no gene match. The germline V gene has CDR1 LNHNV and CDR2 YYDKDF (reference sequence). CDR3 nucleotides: TGTGCCACCAGCAGAGGGACAGGGACAGGGGGAAACACCATATATTTT. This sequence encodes CATSRGTGTGGNTIYF.

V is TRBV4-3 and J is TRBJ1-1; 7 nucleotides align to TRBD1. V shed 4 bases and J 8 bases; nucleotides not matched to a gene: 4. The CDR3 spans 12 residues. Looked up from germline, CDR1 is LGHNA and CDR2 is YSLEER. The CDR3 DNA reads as TGCGCCAGCAGCCGAGCACAGGGGGAAGCTTTCTTT. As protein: CASSRAQGEAFF.

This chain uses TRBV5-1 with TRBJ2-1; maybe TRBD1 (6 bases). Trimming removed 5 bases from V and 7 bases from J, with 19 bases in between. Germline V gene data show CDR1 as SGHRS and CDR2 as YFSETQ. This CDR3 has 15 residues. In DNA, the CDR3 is TGCGCCAGCAGTCCCGAGGGACACACTAATAATGAGCAGTTCTTC. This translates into CASSPEGHTNNEQFF.

CDR3 in amino acids: CASVGEIGTEAFF. CDR3 sequence (DNA): TGTGCCAGTGTCGGGGAAATAGGCACTGAAGCTTTCTTT. The chain carries TRBV19 and TRBJ1-1; no firm D call. CDR3 length equals 13 residues. The V end lost 8 bases, the J end lost 4 bases, and 14 bases lay between the germline ends. The germline CDR1 and CDR2 sequences are LNHDA and SQIVND (reference sequence). Drawing the rest from reference TRBV19 and TRBJ1-1, the complete variable domain is DGGITQSPKYLFRKEGQNVTLSCEQNLNHDAMYWYRQDPGQGLRLIYYSQIVNDFQKGDIAEGYSVSREKKESFPLTVTSAQKNPTAFYLCASVGEIGTEAFFGQGTRLTVV.

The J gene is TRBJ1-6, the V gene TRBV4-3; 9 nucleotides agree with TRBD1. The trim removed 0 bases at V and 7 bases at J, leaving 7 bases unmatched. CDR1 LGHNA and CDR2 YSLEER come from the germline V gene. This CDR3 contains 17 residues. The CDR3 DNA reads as TGCGCCAGCAGCCAAGAAGTACAGGGGGCTAGAAATTCACCCCTCCACTTT. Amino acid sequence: CASSQEVQGARNSPLHF.

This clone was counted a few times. This chain's CDR3 is CASSDSVTGGYTF. The CDR3 nucleotides are TGTGCCAGCAGTGACTCCGTTACAGGTGGCTACACCTTC. V gene TRBV6-4 combines with J gene TRBJ1-2, with D maybe TRBD1 (5 bases). CDR1 is MRHNA and CDR2 is SNTAGT in the germline V gene. V was pared by 0 bases and J by 7 bases, with 9 bases between. The CDR3 runs 13 residues.

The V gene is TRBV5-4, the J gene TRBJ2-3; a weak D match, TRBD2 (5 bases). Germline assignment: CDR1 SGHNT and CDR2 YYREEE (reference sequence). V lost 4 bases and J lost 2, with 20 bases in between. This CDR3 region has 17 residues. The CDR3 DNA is TGTGCCAGCAGCCCCAAAGGAGGCGTACTGCTCACAGATACGCAGTATTTT. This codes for CASSPKGGVLLTDTQYF.

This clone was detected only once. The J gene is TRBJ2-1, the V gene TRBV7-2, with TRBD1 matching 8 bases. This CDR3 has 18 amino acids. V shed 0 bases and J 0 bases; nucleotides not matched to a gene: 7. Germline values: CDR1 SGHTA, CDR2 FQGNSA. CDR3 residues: CASSLAGTGPISYNEQFF. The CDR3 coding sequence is TGTGCCAGCAGCTTAGCCGGGACAGGTCCCATCTCCTACAATGAGCAGTTCTTC.

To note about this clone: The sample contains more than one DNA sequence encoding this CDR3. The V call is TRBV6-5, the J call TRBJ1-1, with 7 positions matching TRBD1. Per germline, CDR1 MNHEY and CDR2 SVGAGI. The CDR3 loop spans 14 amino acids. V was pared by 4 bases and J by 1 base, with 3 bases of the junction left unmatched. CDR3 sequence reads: CASSLDRANTEAFF. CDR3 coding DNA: TGTGCCAGCAGTTTAGACAGGGCGAACACTGAAGCTTTCTTT.

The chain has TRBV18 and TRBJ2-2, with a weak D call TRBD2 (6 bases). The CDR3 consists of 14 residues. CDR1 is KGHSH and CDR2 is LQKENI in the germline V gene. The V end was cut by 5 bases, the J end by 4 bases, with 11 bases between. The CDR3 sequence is CASSSGVSTGELFF. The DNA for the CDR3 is TGTGCCAGCTCATCGGGAGTATCCACCGGGGAGCTGTTTTTT.

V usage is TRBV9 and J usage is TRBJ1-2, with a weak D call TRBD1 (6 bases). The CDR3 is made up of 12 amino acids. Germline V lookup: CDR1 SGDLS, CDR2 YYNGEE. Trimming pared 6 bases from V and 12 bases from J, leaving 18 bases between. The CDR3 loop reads CASTSGAGDDTF. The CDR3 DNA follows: TGTGCCAGCACCTCCGGGGCAGGGGACGACACCTTC. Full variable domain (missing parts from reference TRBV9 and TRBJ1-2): DSGVTQTPKHLITATGQRVTLRCSPRSGDLSVYWYQQSLDQGLQFLIQYYNGEERAKGNILERFSAQQFPDLHSELNLSSLELGDSALYFCASTSGAGDDTFGSGTRLTVV.

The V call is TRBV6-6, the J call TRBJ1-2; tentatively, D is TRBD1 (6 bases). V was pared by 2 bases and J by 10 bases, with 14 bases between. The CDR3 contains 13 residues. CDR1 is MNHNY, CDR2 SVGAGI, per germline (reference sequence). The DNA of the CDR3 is TGTGCCAGCAGTTACACACTCGGACAGAACTACACCTTC. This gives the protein CASSYTLGQNYTF.

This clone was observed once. The CDR3 nucleotides read TGTGCCAGTAGTAGCCCGACAGGGAAGTATGGCTACACCTTC. It is translated as CASSSPTGKYGYTF. The chain links TRBV19 to TRBJ1-2; 7 bases align to TRBD1. Germline V gene sequence: CDR1 LNHDA, CDR2 SQIVND (reference sequence). The CDR3 extends over 14 amino acids. V lost 4 bases and J lost 5; bases outside the gene matches: 7.

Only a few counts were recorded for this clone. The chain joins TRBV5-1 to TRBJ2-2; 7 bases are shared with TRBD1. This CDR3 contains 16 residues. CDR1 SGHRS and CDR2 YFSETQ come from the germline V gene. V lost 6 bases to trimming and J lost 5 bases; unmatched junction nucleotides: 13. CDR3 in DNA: TGCGCCAGCAACTTCGCAGACAGGGTAACGACCGGGGAGCTGTTTTTT. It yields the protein CASNFADRVTTGELFF.

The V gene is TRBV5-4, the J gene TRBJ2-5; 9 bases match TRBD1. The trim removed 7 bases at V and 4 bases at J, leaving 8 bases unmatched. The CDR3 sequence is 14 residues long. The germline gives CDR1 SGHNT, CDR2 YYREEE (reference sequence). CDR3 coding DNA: TGTGCCAGCCAGAGAGGGGGACAGGGAGAGACCCAGTACTTC. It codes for CASQRGGQGETQYF.

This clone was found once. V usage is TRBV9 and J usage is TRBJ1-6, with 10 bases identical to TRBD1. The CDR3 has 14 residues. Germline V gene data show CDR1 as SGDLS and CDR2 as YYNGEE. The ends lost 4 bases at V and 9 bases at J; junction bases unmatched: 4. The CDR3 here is CASSKGQGSSPLHF. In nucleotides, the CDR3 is TGTGCCAGCAGCAAGGGACAGGGGAGTTCACCCCTCCACTTT.

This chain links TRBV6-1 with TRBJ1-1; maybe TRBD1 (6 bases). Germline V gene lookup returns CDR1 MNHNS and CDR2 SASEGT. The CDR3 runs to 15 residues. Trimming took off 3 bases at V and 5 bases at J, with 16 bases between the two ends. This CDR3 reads CASSERSGAWTEAFF. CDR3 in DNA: TGTGCCAGCAGTGAGAGATCAGGGGCGTGGACTGAAGCTTTCTTT.

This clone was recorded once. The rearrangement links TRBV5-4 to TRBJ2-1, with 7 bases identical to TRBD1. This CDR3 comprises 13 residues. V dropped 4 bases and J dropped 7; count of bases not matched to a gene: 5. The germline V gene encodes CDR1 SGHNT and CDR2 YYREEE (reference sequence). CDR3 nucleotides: TGTGCCAGCAGCGACAGGGCTAGGAATGAGCAGTTCTTC. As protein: CASSDRARNEQFF.

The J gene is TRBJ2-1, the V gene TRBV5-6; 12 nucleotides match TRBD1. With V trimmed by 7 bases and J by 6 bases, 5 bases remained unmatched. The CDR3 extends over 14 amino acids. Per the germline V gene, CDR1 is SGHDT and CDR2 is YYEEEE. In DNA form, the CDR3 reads TGTGCCAGCGGGACAGGGGGCGATTTCAATGAGCAGTTCTTC. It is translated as CASGTGGDFNEQFF.

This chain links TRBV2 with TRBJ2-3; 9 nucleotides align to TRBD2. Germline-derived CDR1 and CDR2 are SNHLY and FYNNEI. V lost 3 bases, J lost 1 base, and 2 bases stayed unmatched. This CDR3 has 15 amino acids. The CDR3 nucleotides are TGTGCCAGCAGTGACGGCGGGGGGGGCACAGATACGCAGTATTTT. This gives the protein CASSDGGGGTDTQYF.

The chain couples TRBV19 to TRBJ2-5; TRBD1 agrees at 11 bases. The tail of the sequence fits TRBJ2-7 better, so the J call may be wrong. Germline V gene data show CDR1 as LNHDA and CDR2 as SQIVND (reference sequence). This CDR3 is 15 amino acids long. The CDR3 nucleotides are TGTGCCAGTAGCTCGGGACAGGGGGTGACCTACGAGCAGTACTTC. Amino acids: CASSSGQGVTYEQYF.